This TCR beta chain is drawn from a study of blood T cell repertoires in COVID-19. Study in general: Samples came from the United States, Italy and Spain, spanning acute and convalescent COVID-19.

The CDR3 spans 16 residues. Looked up from germline, CDR1 is MNHEY and CDR2 is SVGEGT. The V and J ends lost 3 bases and 5 bases, in that order; junction bases with no gene match: 8. The data were produced by immunoSEQ multiplex PCR, yet TCRdb's version contains in-frame clones alone and is incomplete. Of some 230,000 clones listed, around four fifths were seen once; the top ten hold less than 6.5%. The genes are TRBV6-2 or TRBV6-3 and TRBJ2-2, with 8 bases that match TRBD2. This clonotype was sampled from a woman aged 55-69 years who had recovered from COVID-19. The source material was peripheral blood. The CDR3 sequence is CASSYFRGGVTGELFF. The CDR3 DNA reads as TGTGCCAGCAGTTATTTCCGGGGGGGCGTGACCGGGGAGCTGTTTTTT.